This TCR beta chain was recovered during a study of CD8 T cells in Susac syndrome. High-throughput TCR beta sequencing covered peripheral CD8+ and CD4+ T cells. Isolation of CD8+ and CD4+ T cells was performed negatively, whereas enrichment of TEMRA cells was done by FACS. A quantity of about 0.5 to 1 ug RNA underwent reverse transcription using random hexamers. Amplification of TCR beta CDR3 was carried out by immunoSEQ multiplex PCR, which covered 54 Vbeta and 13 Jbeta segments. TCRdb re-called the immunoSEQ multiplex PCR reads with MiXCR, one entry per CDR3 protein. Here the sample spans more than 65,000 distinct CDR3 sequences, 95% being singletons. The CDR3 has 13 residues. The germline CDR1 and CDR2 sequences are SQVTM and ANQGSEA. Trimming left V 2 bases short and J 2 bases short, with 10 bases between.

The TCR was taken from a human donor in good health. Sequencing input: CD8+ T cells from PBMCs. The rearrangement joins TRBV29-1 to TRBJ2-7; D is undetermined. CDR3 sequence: CSVERGHPYEQYF. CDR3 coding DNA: TGCAGCGTTGAACGTGGTCACCCCTACGAGCAGTACTTC.